This T cell receptor beta chain was captured in a study of cytomegalovirus exposure and HLA in healthy donors. Study information: Within an early data release were roughly 90 million unique TCRs drawn from HLA-typed donors. Broader study findings: A prior analysis recorded that most TCR beta V segments were productive about 87% or about 30% of the time. According to reports, the classifier identified cytomegalovirus status with high specificity and sensitivity. An Asian-associated ancestry cluster reportedly showed fewer N-insertions than the roughly 670-donor mean in a later analysis.

Primers included in the PCR were 60 Vbeta and 13 Jbeta primers. Libraries were prepared by immunoSEQ multiplex PCR; TCRdb keeps only in-frame clonotypes and omits some of them. The sample yields under 150,000 clones, roughly 76% seen once. Germline-derived CDR1 and CDR2 are MDHEN and SYDVKM. The V and J ends lost 5 bases and 12 bases respectively, with 14 bases between them. This CDR3 contains 12 residues. This clone has a single count. Antigen unknown. Material for sequencing was PBMCs. The sequence came from a middle-aged woman in good health and CMV-seronegative. J is TRBJ2-1 and V is TRBV28, with D possibly being TRBD2 (5 bases). The CDR3 spells CASSVVAQTQFF. The CDR3 region has the DNA TGTGCCAGCAGTGTCGTAGCGCAGACGCAGTTCTTC.